This passage covers 10 T cell receptor beta chains from one sample sequenced in a study of a mutant IDH1 vaccine in newly diagnosed glioma. Time point denoted: week 5, during vaccination. In every dose of vaccine, 300 ug of mutant IDH1 20-mer peptide was given alongside topical imiquimod. These receptors have no identified antigens. Here immunoSEQ multiplex PCR was the method, and the copy in TCRdb shows in-frame clones only, minus some. Found here are approximately 60,000 clones, approximately 90% of them singletons; the top ten hold about 4.6%. The specimen comprised PBMCs, sampled from a glioma patient whose treatment included an IDH1 peptide vaccine. The receptors shown here come from a woman aged 40-49 years with glioma.

This rearrangement joins TRBV6-5 to TRBJ2-5; D is perhaps TRBD2 (6 bases). Germline CDR1 is MNHEY and CDR2 is SVGAGI. This CDR3 is 14 amino acids long. V shed 5 bases and J shed 2 bases, with 12 bases lying between them. Here the CDR3 DNA reads TGTGCCAGCAGTAGACGACTAGGGCAAGAGACCCAGTACTTC. Its protein product is CASSRRLGQETQYF.

This chain links TRBV6-5 with TRBJ2-4; D might be TRBD1 or TRBD2, each matching 6 bases. V was pared by 6 bases and J by 7 bases, with 19 bases between. Germline lookup yields CDR1 MNHEY and CDR2 SVGAGI. This CDR3 spans 15 amino acids. CDR3 in amino acids: CASSSSIGGGNIQYF. The CDR3, as DNA: TGTGCCAGCAGCTCCTCGATTGGAGGGGGTAACATTCAGTACTTC.

The chain joins TRBV20-1 to TRBJ2-4, with D hard to call. V was pared by 6 bases and J by 7 bases, with 7 bases between. Germline V CDR1 and CDR2: DFQATT, SNEGSKA (reference sequence). This CDR3 is built from 10 residues. CDR3 residues: CSARTNIQYF. CDR3 DNA sequence: TGCAGTGCAAGAACCAACATTCAGTACTTC.

This chain connects TRBV4-2 to TRBJ2-1, with D possibly being TRBD1 or TRBD2 (7 bases each). V lost 3 bases, J lost 5 bases, and 20 bases lay in between. This CDR3 region has 17 residues. CDR1 is LGHNA, CDR2 YNFKEQ, per germline. The CDR3 bases are TGTGCCAGCAGCCAGTTCCCAGGGGGGGGGACCAACAATGAGCAGTTCTTC. It specifies CASSQFPGGGTNNEQFF.

This chain joins TRBV4-1 and TRBJ2-1, with TRBD2 matching over 15 bases. The CDR3 is 17 residues long. CDR1 MGHRA and CDR2 YSYEKL come from the germline V gene. Losses at the gene ends were 1 base for V and 7 bases for J; bases not matched to a gene: 5. The CDR3 protein is CASSQVYGTSGRNEQFF. DNA of the CDR3: TGCGCCAGCAGCCAAGTTTATGGGACTAGCGGGAGGAATGAGCAGTTCTTC.

This chain connects TRBV19 to TRBJ1-6; D may be TRBD1 (5 bases). V dropped 10 bases and J dropped 6 bases, with 16 bases sitting between them. Germline V lookup: CDR1 LNHDA, CDR2 SQIVND (reference sequence). This CDR3 is built from 14 residues. The CDR3 sequence is CATLQDPINSPLHF. CDR3 coding DNA: TGTGCCACACTACAGGACCCCATTAATTCACCCCTCCACTTT.

The J gene is TRBJ2-1, the V gene TRBV29-1, with D tentatively TRBD2 (6 bases). This CDR3 has 13 residues. The V end was cut by 7 bases, the J end by 5 bases, with 15 bases between. Germline V gene lookup returns CDR1 SQVTM and CDR2 ANQGSEA. CDR3 sequence (DNA): TGCAGCGCGCTCCGGGACTTGGACAATGAGCAGTTCTTC. Translating gives CSALRDLDNEQFF.

The chain is built from TRBV19 and TRBJ1-5; D remains unclear. The V end lost 0 bases, the J end lost 3 bases, and 3 bases lay between the germline ends. Looked up from germline, CDR1 is LNHDA and CDR2 is SQIVND (reference sequence). The CDR3 runs 13 residues. The CDR3 spells CASSIEYNQPQHF. The CDR3 DNA reads as TGTGCCAGTAGTATAGAATACAATCAGCCCCAGCATTTT.

The chain has TRBV27 and TRBJ1-6, with TRBD1 matching 8 bases. Germline lookup yields CDR1 MNHEY and CDR2 SMNVEV (reference sequence). Trimming cost V 6 bases and J 6 bases; bases outside gene matches: 10. CDR3 length: 16 amino acids. Here the CDR3 reads CASSLPTGQGNSPLHF. DNA for the CDR3: TGTGCCAGCAGCCTACCCACCGGACAGGGTAATTCACCCCTCCACTTT.

The rearrangement joins TRBV6-1 to TRBJ1-1; unclear D gene. The germline gives CDR1 MNHNS, CDR2 SASEGT. V lost 1 base and J 1 base, leaving 10 bases between the germline ends. The CDR3 has 15 amino acids. The chain's CDR3 is CASSEGASWNTEAFF. CDR3 in DNA: TGTGCCAGCAGTGAAGGGGCCTCTTGGAACACTGAAGCTTTCTTT.